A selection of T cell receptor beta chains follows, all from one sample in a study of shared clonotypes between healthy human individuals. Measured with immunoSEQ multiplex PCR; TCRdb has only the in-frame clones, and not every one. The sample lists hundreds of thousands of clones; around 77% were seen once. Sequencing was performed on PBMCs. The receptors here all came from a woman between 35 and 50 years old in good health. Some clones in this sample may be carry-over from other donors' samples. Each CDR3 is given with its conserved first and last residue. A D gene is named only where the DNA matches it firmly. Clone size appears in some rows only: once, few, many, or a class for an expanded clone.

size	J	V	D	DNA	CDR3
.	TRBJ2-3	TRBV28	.	TGTGCCAGCAGTTTTTGGGATTATAGCACAGATACGCAGTATTTT	CASSFWDYSTDTQYF
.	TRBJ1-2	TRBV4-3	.	TGCGCCAGCAGCCAACACGGGACCCACGGGCTCTCGGGTGGCTACACCTTC	CASSQHGTHGLSGGYTF
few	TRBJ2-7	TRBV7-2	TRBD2	TGTGCCAGCAGCTTAGGTGCACTAGCGGGCTACGAGCAGTACTTC	CASSLGALAGYEQYF
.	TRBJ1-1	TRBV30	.	TGTGCCTGGAGATTGACAGTTTTGAACACTGAAGCTTTCTTT	CAWRLTVLNTEAFF
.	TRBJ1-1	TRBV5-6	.	TGTGCCAGCAGCTTGGCGACCCAGAACACTGAAGCTTTCTTT	CASSLATQNTEAFF
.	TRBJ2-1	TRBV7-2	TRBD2	TGTGCCAGCAGTAAGCGGGAGGGCCTTGTGAATGAGCAGTTCTTC	CASSKREGLVNEQFF
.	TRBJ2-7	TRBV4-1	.	TGCGCCAGCAGCCAAGCTCGTTGGAGGAGCGAGCAGTACTTC	CASSQARWRSEQYF
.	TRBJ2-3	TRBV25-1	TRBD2	TGTGCCAGCAGTGAATTTGCGGGAGCTTTAGATACGCAGTATTTT	CASSEFAGALDTQYF
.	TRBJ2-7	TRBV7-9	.	TGTGCCAGCAGCCCCGGGGAGTTTGCCTCCGAGCAGTACTTC	CASSPGEFASEQYF
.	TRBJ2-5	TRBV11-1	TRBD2	TGTGCCAGCAGCTTCCCGGGGGGGACCCAGTACTTC	CASSFPGGTQYF
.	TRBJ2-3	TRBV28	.	TGTGCCAGCAGTTTAAAGCGGGTATCCACAGATACGCAGTATTTT	CASSLKRVSTDTQYF
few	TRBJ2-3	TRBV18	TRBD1	TGTGCCAGCTCACCGACAGGGGGTGGCACAGATACGCAGTATTTT	CASSPTGGGTDTQYF
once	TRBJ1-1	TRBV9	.	TGTGCCAGCAGCCCTAGTGGCGCGAACACTGAAGCTTTCTTT	CASSPSGANTEAFF
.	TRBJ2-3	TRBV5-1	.	TGCGCCAGCACTCCCGGGGTTGGCACAGATACGCAGTATTTT	CASTPGVGTDTQYF
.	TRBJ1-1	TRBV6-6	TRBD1	TGTGCCAGCAGTCGACCGGGACAGGGAAACACTGAAGCTTTCTTT	CASSRPGQGNTEAFF
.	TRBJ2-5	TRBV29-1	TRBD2	TGCAGCTCTTACAGGGCCTTGGGACTAGCGGGGGGGGCAGAGACCCAGTACTTC	CSSYRALGLAGGAETQYF
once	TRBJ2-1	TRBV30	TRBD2	TGTGCCTGGATCCCACCACGGGGAGGGAGCTACAATGAGCAGTTCTTC	CAWIPPRGGSYNEQFF
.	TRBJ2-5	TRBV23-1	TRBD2	TGCGCCAGCAGTCAATCTTGGGGTTGGACTAGCGGGAAAGCTGAAGGAGAGACCCAGTACTTC	CASSQSWGWTSGKAEGETQYF
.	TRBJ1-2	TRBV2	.	TGTGCCAGCAGCGAGCAGGGTAATGGCTACACCTTC	CASSEQGNGYTF
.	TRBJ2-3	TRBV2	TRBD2	TGTGCCAGCAGTGGGGCCCGACTAGCGGGATCCACAGATACGCAGTATTTT	CASSGARLAGSTDTQYF
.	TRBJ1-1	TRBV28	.	TGTGCCAGCAGTTTATCAGCTGGGCCCCGGTCGGCTTTCTTT	CASSLSAGPRSAFF
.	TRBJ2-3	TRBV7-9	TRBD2	TGTGCCAGCAGCTTTACTAGCGGGGGCACAGATACGCAGTATTTT	CASSFTSGGTDTQYF
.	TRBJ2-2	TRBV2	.	TGTGCCAGCAGTGCAGGGGCGGTGAACACCGGGGAGCTGTTTTTT	CASSAGAVNTGELFF
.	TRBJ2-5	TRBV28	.	TGTGCCAGCAGTTTATTGACAGGTAGAGAGACCCAGTACTTC	CASSLLTGRETQYF
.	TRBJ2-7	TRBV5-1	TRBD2	TGCGCCAGTGGGACTAGCGGGGTCTACGAGCAGTACTTC	CASGTSGVYEQYF
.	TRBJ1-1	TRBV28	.	TGTGCATCTAGGGCAGCGAACACTGAAGCTTTCTTT	CASRAANTEAFF
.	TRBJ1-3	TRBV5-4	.	TGTGCCAGCAGCTGGACTGGGGGAAACACCATATATTTT	CASSWTGGNTIYF
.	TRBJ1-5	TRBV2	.	TGTGCCAGCAGTGAAGCCGGCGGGCCCCAGCATTTT	CASSEAGGPQHF
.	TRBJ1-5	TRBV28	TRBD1	TGTGCCAGCAGTTTAAGAGGGACAGGGCTAGGTCAGCCCCAGCATTTT	CASSLRGTGLGQPQHF
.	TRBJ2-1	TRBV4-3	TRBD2	TGCGCCAGCAGCCAAGTCCCCGCGGGAGTGGACTACAATGAGCAGTTCTTC	CASSQVPAGVDYNEQFF
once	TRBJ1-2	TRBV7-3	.	TGTGCCAGCAGCTTAAGTGGGGGCTATGGCTACACCTTC	CASSLSGGYGYTF
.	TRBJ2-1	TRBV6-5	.	TGTGCCAGCAGTTCAAATCTAGGCTATGAGCAGTTCTTC	CASSSNLGYEQFF
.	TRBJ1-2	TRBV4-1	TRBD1	TGCGCCAGCAGCCAAGGCGGACAGGGGTCCTATGGCTACACCTTC	CASSQGGQGSYGYTF
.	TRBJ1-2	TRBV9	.	TGTGCCAGCAGCGTAGGGAATGGGTCTAACTATGGCTACACCTTC	CASSVGNGSNYGYTF
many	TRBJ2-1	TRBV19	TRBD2	TGTGCCAGTAGTAAGCGGGAGCGTTACAATGAGCAGTTCTTC	CASSKRERYNEQFF
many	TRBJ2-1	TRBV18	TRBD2	TGTGCCAGCTCCCTGACTAGCGGGAGGTCGGATGAGCAGTTCTTC	CASSLTSGRSDEQFF
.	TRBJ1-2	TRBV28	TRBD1	TGTGCCAGCAGTCCCGCGTGGCAGGGGGCGCGGGGTGGCTACACCTTC	CASSPAWQGARGGYTF
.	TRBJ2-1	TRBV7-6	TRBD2	TGTGCCAGCAGCTTAGTCGTCGGGGGGGATGAGCAGTTCTTC	CASSLVVGGDEQFF
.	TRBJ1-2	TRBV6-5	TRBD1	TGTGCCAGCAGTTGGGGGACAGGGACGACACATGGCTACACCTTC	CASSWGTGTTHGYTF
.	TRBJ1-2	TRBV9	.	TGTGCCAGCAGCGTAGGGGGTCAGATAGGGGATGGCTACACCTTC	CASSVGGQIGDGYTF
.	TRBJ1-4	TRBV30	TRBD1	TGTGCCTGGAGGAAGACAGGGACTACAACTAATGAAAAACTGTTTTTT	CAWRKTGTTTNEKLFF
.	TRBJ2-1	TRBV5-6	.	TGTGCCAGCAGCTTTTTGGATGGTGGGAACAATGAGCAGTTCTTC	CASSFLDGGNNEQFF
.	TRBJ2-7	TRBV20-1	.	TGCAGTGCTAGGGCAGGGAGCTATACGCACTTC	CSARAGSYTHF
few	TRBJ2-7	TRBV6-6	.	TGTGCCAGCAGTCAACAATACGAGCAGTACTTC	CASSQQYEQYF
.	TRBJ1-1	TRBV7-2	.	TGTGCCAGCAGCTTACAGGGTGAGGGCACTGAAGCTTTCTTT	CASSLQGEGTEAFF
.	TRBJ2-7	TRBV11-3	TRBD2	TGTGCCAGCAGCTCCCAGGACGGAAGGACTAGCGGGAGGGCTCTCTACGAGCAGTACTTC	CASSSQDGRTSGRALYEQYF
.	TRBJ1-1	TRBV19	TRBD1	TGTGCCAGTAGTATGTTAGGACAGGGGGACACTGAAGCTTTCTTT	CASSMLGQGDTEAFF
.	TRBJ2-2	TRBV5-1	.	TGCGCCAGCAGGGACGGGAACACCGGGGAGCTGTTTTTT	CASRDGNTGELFF
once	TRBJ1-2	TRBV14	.	TGTGCCAGCAGCCAAGCTCGTGGAGGCTATGGCTACACCTTC	CASSQARGGYGYTF
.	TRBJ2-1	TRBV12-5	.	TGTGCTAGCTTTGAGACTGGGGGTTCTGCACTCTTC	CASFETGGSALF
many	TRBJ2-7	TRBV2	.	TGTGCCAGCAGCGGGTTCTACGAGCAGTACTTC	CASSGFYEQYF
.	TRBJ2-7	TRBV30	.	TGTGCCCTGGGAAGCTCCTACGAGCAGTACTTC	CALGSSYEQYF
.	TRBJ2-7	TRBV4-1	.	TGCGCCAGCAGCCAAGGGGGGAACGGGAGAAGCGACGAGCAGTACTTC	CASSQGGNGRSDEQYF
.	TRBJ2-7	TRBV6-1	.	TGTGCCAGCAGTGAAGATTTCACGGCCGGTGGCCCCTACGAGCAGTACTTC	CASSEDFTAGGPYEQYF